The TCR beta chain described here comes from a study of early T cells in non-severe SARS-CoV-2 infection. Broader study findings: Sequences matched to VDJdb favored anti-spike CD8 responses, while private and CD4 specificities were missed.

cDNA molecules, individually, were tagged with unique molecular identifiers. MiXCR, applied by TCRdb to the 5' RACE reads, yields one record per CDR3 protein. The repertoire holds some 49,000 distinct CDR3 sequences, 7% to 10% seen once, with roughly 4.2% in the top ten. V gave up 2 bases and J gave up 0 bases, with 5 bases separating them. CDR1 SQVTM and CDR2 ANQGSEA come from the germline V gene. The CDR3 has 12 residues. With regard to this clonotype: Antigen unknown.

This chain links TRBV29-1 with TRBJ2-7, with unresolved D. The specimen sequenced was whole blood. This receptor was identified in an adult who was a healthcare worker with PCR-confirmed SARS-CoV-2 infection or an uninfected control (not recorded which). The CDR3 loop is CSVELSSYEQYF. The DNA for the CDR3 is TGCAGCGTTGAACTGAGCTCCTACGAGCAGTACTTC.